This TCR beta chain was observed in a study of shared clonotypes between healthy human individuals. Study results and caveats: Although depth was large, rarefaction showed that sequencing of the sorted subsets was incomplete.

Of note for this clone: Its antigen is still unknown.

The assay was immunoSEQ multiplex PCR, and TCRdb's table has in-frame clones only and misses some. The table has about 2.1 million clones, just over 90% seen once. Positive CCR7 selection of CD45RO-negative cells yielded the naive CD8 cells, and terminally differentiated effector memory CD45RA+ cells were excluded. V shed 6 bases and J shed 3 bases, with 15 bases lying between them. The germline gives CDR1 MNHEY, CDR2 SMNVEV (reference sequence). The CDR3 sequence is 14 residues long. This receptor was obtained from a man in his late teens or twenties in good health. Some clones in this sample may be carry-over from other donors' samples. V usage is TRBV27 and J usage is TRBJ2-7; D possibly corresponds to TRBD1 (7 bases). The sequencing sample was made of naive CD8+ T cells from PBMCs. The CDR3 DNA reads TGTGCCAGCAGCCAGGGGGGAAGGAGCTACGAGCAGTACTTC. Protein sequence: CASSQGGRSYEQYF.